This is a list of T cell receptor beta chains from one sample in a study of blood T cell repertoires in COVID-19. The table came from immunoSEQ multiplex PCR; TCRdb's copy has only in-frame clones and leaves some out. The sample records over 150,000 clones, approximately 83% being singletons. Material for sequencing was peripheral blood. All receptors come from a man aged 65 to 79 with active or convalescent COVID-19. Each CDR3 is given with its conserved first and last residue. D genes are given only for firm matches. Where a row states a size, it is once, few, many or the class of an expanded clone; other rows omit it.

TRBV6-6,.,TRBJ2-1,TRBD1,TGTGCCAGCAGTGGACAGGGGAACTCCTACAATGAGCAGTTCTTC,CASSGQGNSYNEQFF
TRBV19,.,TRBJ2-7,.,TGTGCCAGTAGTATAGCGGCAGGAACCTACGAGCAGTACTTC,CASSIAAGTYEQYF
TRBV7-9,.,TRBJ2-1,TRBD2,TGTGCCAGCAGGGCACTAGCGAATGAGCAGTTCTTC,CASRALANEQFF
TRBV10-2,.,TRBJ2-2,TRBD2,TGCGCCAGCAGTGATCGGAGCGGGAGTCGAACCGGGGAGCTGTTTTTT,CASSDRSGSRTGELFF
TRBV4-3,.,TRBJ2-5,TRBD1,TGCGCCAGCAGCCAAGATCTGGCAGGGGGCGCGGAGACCCAGTACTTC,CASSQDLAGGAETQYF
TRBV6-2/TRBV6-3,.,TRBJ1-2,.,TGTGCCAGCAGTCAGCGAGGCAGTTCTAGCTATGGCTACACCTTC,CASSQRGSSSYGYTF
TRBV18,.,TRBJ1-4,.,TGTGCCAGCTCACCGCCAGGTTCTAATGAAAAACTGTTTTTT,CASSPPGSNEKLFF
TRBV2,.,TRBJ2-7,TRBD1,TGTGCCAGCAGTGGACAGGGAATTGACTACGAGCAGTACTTC,CASSGQGIDYEQYF
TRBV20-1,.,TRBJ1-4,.,TGCAGTGCTAGTTGGCGGGAAAAACTGTTTTTT,CSASWREKLFF
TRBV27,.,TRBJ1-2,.,TGTGCCAGCAAAGGAGGGAACTATGGCTACACCTTC,CASKGGNYGYTF
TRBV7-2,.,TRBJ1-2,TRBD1,TGTGCCAGCAGCTCGGCGACAGGGCTGAGAAGAGGCTACACCTTC,CASSSATGLRRGYTF
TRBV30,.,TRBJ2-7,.,TGTGCCTGGAGTTACGGAGCCGCCTACGAGCAGTACTTC,CAWSYGAAYEQYF
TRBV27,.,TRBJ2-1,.,TGTGCCAGCAGTTCCTCGGGACTGTCCTCAAATGAGCAGTTCTTC,CASSSSGLSSNEQFF
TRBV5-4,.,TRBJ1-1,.,TGTGCCGCCTCTCCTAATGGGGCATCCGGAAAAACTGAAGCTTTCTTT,CAASPNGASGKTEAFF
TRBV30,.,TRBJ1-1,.,TGTGCCTGGAGAATTCGGGTCTTAAACACTGAAGCTTTCTTT,CAWRIRVLNTEAFF
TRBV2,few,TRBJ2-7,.,TGTGCCAGCAGTGAAACTGAGGCGGTAGAGCAGTACTTC,CASSETEAVEQYF
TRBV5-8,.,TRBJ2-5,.,TGTGCCAGCAGCTCGGACATTATCGGGACCCAGTACTTC,CASSSDIIGTQYF
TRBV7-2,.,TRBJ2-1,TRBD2,TGTGCCAGCAGCTTAGGGGGTAGCGGGTACAATGAGCAGTTCTTC,CASSLGGSGYNEQFF
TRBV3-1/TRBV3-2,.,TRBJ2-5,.,TGTGCCAGCAGCCAAGATCGGTTACAAGAGACCCAGTACTTC,CASSQDRLQETQYF
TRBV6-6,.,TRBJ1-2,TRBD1,TGTGCCGCCACAGGGGGCGGAAGTTTTCACTATGGCTACACCTTC,CAATGGGSFHYGYTF
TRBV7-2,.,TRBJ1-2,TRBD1,TGTGCCAGCACCCGGGACAGGAATAACTATGGCTACACCTTC,CASTRDRNNYGYTF
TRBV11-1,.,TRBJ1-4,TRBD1,TGTGCCAGCAGTCGACGGACAGGGAGTAATGAAAAACTGTTTTTT,CASSRRTGSNEKLFF
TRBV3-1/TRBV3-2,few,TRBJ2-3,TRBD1,TGTGCCAGCAGCCTCTTCTGGGGGACAGGGGGCGATACGCAGTATTTT,CASSLFWGTGGDTQYF
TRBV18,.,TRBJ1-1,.,TGTGCCAGCTCACCGGAAGGGGGAATGAACACTGAAGCTTTCTTT,CASSPEGGMNTEAFF
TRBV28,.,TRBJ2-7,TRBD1,TGTGCCAGCAGTAACCCTCGGACAGGGGTTATGCTCTACGAGCAGTACTTC,CASSNPRTGVMLYEQYF
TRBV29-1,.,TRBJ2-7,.,TGCAGCGTCCGACTAGGTTCAGACGAGCAGTACTTC,CSVRLGSDEQYF
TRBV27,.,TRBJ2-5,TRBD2,TGTGCCACCGCGACGGGGGGGACGGAGACCCAGTACTTC,CATATGGTETQYF
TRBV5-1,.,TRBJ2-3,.,TGCGCCAGCAGCCGGGGGGCCCCCACAGATACGCAGTATTTT,CASSRGAPTDTQYF
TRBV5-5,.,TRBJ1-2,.,TGTGCCAGCAGCTCCCACAGTACACCGGAGGGTGGCTACACCTTC,CASSSHSTPEGGYTF
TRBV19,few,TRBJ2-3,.,TGTGCCAGCCGTGATTTAGGGGCAGATACGCAGTATTTT,CASRDLGADTQYF
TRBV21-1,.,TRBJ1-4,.,TGTGCCAGCAGCAAAGGTGGGACAGGAACTAATGAAAAACTGTTTTTT,CASSKGGTGTNEKLFF
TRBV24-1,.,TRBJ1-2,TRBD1,TGTGCCACCAGTGACGGGACAGGGTATGGCTACACCTTC,CATSDGTGYGYTF
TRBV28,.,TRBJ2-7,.,TGTGCCAGCAGTTCCTCAACCACGGGGTTCGAGCAGTACTTC,CASSSSTTGFEQYF
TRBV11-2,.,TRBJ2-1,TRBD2,TGTGCCAGCAGCTTAGCGGGGGGGCGCCGTGAGCAGTTCTTC,CASSLAGGRREQFF
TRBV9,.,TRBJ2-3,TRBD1,TGTGCCAGCAGCTTCACAGGGGGACGCACAGATACGCAGTATTTT,CASSFTGGRTDTQYF
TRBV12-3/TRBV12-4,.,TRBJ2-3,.,TGTGCCAGCAGTTCGGCGGGAACAGATACGCAGTATTTT,CASSSAGTDTQYF
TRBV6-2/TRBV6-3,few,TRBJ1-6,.,TGTGCCAGCAGTTACTCCTGGGGGCTGAGTTCACCCCTCCACTTT,CASSYSWGLSSPLHF
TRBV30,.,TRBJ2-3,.,TGTGCCTGGAGTGGGCGGACAGATACGCAGTATTTT,CAWSGRTDTQYF
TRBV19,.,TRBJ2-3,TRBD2,TGTGCCAGTAGTAGTTCCGGGACTAGCGGGGTTACAGATACGCAGTATTTT,CASSSSGTSGVTDTQYF
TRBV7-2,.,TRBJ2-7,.,TGTGCCAGCAGCAACCCAGGCTACGAGCAGTACTTC,CASSNPGYEQYF
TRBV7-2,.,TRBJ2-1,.,TGTGCCAGCAGCAAAGTTCGACTGCGCTCCTACAATGAGCAGTTCTTC,CASSKVRLRSYNEQFF
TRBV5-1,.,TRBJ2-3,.,TGCGCCAGCAGCTTGGAAGTAGCCCCTGAGGATACGCAGTATTTT,CASSLEVAPEDTQYF
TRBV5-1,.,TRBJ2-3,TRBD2,TGCGCCAGCAGCTTGTTAGCGGGGGGGCAGGGCGATACGCAGTATTTT,CASSLLAGGQGDTQYF
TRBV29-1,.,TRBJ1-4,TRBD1,TGCAGCGCTGGGACAGGGGTAGAAAAACTGTTTTTT,CSAGTGVEKLFF
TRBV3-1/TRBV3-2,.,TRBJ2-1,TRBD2,TGTGCCAGCAGCCCCAGCGGGAGAGGCTACAATGAGCAGTTCTTC,CASSPSGRGYNEQFF
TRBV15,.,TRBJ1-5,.,TGTGCCACCAGCAGAGGTCTCAATCAGCCCCAGCATTTT,CATSRGLNQPQHF
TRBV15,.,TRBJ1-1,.,TGTGCCACCAGCCTATACAGGGTCGCGAGCACTGAAGCTTTCTTT,CATSLYRVASTEAFF
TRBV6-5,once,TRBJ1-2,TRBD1,TGTGCCAGCAGGCAAACAGGGGTTCACGGCTATGGCTACACCTTC,CASRQTGVHGYGYTF
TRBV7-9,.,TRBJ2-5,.,TGTGCCAGCAGCTTAGGTCCCTTAATCCAAGAGACCCAGTACTTC,CASSLGPLIQETQYF
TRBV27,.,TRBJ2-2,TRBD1,TGTGCCAGCAGTTACAGACAGGGGGCAAACACCGGGGAGCTGTTTTTT,CASSYRQGANTGELFF
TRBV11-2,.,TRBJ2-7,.,TGTGCCAGCAGCCCCGCGGGGTTATTCGAGCAGTACTTC,CASSPAGLFEQYF
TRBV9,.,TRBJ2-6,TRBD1,TGTGCCAGCAGCGGGGGACAGGGGGCAACTTCTGGGGCCAACGTCCTGACTTTC,CASSGGQGATSGANVLTF
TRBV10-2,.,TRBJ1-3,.,TGCGCCAGCACTATCGGGAGGGGTTCTGGAAACACCATATATTTT,CASTIGRGSGNTIYF
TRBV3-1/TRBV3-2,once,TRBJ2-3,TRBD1,TGTGCCAGCAGCAGGACCGACAGGGTGGGCACAGATACGCAGTATTTT,CASSRTDRVGTDTQYF
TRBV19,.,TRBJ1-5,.,TGTGCCAGTAGTCGGGTGCTGGGGGCGAGTAATCAGCCCCAGCATTTT,CASSRVLGASNQPQHF